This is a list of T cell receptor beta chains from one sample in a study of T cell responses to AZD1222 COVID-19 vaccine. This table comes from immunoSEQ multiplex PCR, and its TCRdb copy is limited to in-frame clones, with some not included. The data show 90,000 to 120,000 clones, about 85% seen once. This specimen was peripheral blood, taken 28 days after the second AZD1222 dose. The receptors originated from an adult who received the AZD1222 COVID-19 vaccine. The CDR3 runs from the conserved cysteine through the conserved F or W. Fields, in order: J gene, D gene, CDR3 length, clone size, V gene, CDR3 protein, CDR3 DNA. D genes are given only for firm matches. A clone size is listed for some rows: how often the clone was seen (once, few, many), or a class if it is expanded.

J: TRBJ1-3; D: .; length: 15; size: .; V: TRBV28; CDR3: CASSLGRSFGNTIYF; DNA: TGTGCCAGCAGTTTGGGCAGATCCTTTGGAAACACCATATATTTT
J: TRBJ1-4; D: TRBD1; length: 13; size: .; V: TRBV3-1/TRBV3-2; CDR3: CASSLQGAGGLFF; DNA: TGTGCCAGCAGCCTGCAGGGGGCCGGAGGGCTGTTTTTT
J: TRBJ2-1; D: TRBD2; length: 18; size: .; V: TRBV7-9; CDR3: CASSIIGTSGSSYNEQFF; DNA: TGTGCCAGCAGCATAATCGGGACTAGCGGGAGCTCCTACAATGAGCAGTTCTTC
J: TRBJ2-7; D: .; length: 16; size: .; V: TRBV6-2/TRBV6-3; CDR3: CASSYSYSWDSYEQYF; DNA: TGTGCCAGCAGTTACTCCTATTCGTGGGACTCCTACGAGCAGTACTTC
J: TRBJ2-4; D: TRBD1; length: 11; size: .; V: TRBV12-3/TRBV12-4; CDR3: CASSPGTDQYF; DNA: TGTGCCAGCAGTCCCGGGACAGATCAGTACTTC
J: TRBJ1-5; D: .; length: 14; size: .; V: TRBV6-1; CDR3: CASSEDQGNQPQHF; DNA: TGTGCCAGCAGTGAAGACCAGGGAAATCAGCCCCAGCATTTT
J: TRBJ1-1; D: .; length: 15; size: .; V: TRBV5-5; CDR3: CASRREKEAGTEAFF; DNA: TGTGCCAGCAGGAGAGAGAAGGAGGCGGGCACTGAAGCTTTCTTT
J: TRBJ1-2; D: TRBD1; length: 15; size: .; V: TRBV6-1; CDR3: CASDGRGRTNYGYTF; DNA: TGTGCCAGTGACGGCAGGGGGCGAACTAACTATGGCTACACCTTC
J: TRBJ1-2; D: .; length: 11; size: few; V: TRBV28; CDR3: CASSSPDGYTF; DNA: TGTGCCAGCAGTTCGCCGGATGGCTACACCTTC
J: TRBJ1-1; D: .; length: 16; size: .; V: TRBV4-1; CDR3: CASSVVVLRGAGEAFF; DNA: TGCGCCAGCAGTGTCGTCGTCCTTCGTGGAGCGGGGGAAGCTTTCTTT
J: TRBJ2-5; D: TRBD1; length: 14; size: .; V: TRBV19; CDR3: CASSTDRGQETQYF; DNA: TGTGCCAGTAGTACGGACAGGGGGCAAGAGACCCAGTACTTC
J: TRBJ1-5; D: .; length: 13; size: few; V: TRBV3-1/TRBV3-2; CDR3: CASSQDGRGPQHF; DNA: TGTGCCAGCAGCCAAGATGGAAGGGGCCCCCAGCATTTT
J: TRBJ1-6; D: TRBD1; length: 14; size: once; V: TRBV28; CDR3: CASSPGQGWSPLHF; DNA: TGTGCCAGCAGCCCCGGACAGGGTTGGTCACCCCTCCACTTT
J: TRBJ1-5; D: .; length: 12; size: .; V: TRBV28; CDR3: CSGRGSNQPQHF; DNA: TGTTCTGGGCGGGGGAGCAATCAGCCCCAGCATTTT
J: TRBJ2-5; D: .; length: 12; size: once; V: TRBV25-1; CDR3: CASSPGLGTQYF; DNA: TGTGCCAGCAGTCCCGGATTAGGAACCCAGTACTTC
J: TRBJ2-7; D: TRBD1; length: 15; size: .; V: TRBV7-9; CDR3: CASSPGQGSSYEQYF; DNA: TGTGCCAGCAGCCCCGGACAGGGTAGCTCCTACGAGCAGTACTTC
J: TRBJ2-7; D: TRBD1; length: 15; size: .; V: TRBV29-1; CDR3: CSVRRPGTGGYEQYF; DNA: TGCAGCGTTCGCCGGCCCGGGACAGGGGGCTACGAGCAGTACTTC
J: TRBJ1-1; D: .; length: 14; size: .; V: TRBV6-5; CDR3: CASSYSPGLPEAFF; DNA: TGTGCCAGCAGTTACTCGCCGGGGCTTCCTGAAGCTTTCTTT
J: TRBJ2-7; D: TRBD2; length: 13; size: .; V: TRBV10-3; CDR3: CAISDGTSYEQYF; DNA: TGTGCCATCAGTGACGGGACTAGCTACGAGCAGTACTTC
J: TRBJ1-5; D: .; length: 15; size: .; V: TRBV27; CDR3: CASSLSTGSNQPQHF; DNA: TGTGCCAGCAGTTTATCAACGGGTAGCAATCAGCCCCAGCATTTT
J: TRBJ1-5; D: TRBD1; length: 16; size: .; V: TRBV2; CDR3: CASREGTGGSNQPQHF; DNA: TGTGCCAGCAGAGAGGGGACAGGGGGGAGCAATCAGCCCCAGCATTTT
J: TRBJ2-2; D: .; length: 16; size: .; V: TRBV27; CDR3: CASSKQGYTNTGELFF; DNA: TGTGCCAGCAGCAAGCAGGGTTATACGAACACCGGGGAGCTGTTTTTT
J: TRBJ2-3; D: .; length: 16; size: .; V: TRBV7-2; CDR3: CASSLDYAGATDTQYF; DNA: TGTGCCAGCAGCTTAGATTACGCGGGGGCCACAGATACGCAGTATTTT
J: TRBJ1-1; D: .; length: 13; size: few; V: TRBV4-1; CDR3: CASSRTLNTEAFF; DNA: TGCGCCAGCAGCCGGACATTGAACACTGAAGCTTTCTTT
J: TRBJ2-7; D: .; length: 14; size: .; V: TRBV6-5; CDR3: CASSLAGSSYEQYF; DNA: TGTGCCAGCAGTCTAGCCGGGAGCTCCTACGAGCAGTACTTC
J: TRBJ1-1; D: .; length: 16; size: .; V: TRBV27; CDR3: CASSLSSWGPNTEAFF; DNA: TGTGCCAGCAGTTTAAGTTCGTGGGGGCCGAACACTGAAGCTTTCTTT
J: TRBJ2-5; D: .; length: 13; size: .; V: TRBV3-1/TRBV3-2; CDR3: CASSQDLEETQYF; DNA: TGTGCCAGCAGCCAAGATCTGGAAGAGACCCAGTACTTC
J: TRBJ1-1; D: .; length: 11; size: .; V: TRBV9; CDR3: CASSVAHEAFF; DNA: TGTGCCAGCAGCGTAGCCCATGAAGCTTTCTTT
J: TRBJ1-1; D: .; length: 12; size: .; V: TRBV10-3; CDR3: CAISEAVGEAFF; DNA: TGTGCCATCAGTGAGGCTGTTGGTGAAGCTTTCTTT
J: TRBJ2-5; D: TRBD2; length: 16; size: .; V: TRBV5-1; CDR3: CASSVGSLAGVETQYF; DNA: TGCGCCAGCAGCGTTGGTAGCTTAGCGGGGGTAGAGACCCAGTACTTC
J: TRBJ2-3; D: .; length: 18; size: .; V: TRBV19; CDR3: CASSPRSSRSASTDTQYF; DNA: TGTGCCAGTAGTCCCCGGTCAAGTCGTAGCGCTAGCACAGATACGCAGTATTTT
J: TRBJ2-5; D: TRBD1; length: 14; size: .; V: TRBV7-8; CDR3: CASSFRDRDETQYF; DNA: TGTGCCAGCAGCTTCCGGGACAGGGATGAGACCCAGTACTTC
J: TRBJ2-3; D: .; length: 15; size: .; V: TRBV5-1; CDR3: CASSGQGGGTDTQYF; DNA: TGCGCCAGCAGCGGTCAGGGGGGAGGCACAGATACGCAGTATTTT
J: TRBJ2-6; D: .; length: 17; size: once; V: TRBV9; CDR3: CASSVVAGLSGANVLTF; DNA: TGTGCCAGCAGCGTAGTGGCAGGGCTCTCTGGGGCCAACGTCCTGACTTTC
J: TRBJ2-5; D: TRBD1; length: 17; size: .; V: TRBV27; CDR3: CASSRLRQGGNQETQYF; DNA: TGTGCCAGCAGTAGACTCCGACAGGGCGGAAACCAAGAGACCCAGTACTTC
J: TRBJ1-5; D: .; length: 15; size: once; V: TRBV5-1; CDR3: CASSLGIIGNQPQHF; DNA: TGCGCCAGCAGCTTGGGGATTATTGGCAATCAGCCCCAGCATTTT
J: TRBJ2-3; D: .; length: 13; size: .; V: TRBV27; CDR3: CASTALGPDTQYF; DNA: TGTGCCAGCACCGCCCTAGGCCCAGATACGCAGTATTTT
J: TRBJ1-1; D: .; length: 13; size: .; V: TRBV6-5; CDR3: CASSYRVTTEAFF; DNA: TGTGCCAGCAGCTACAGGGTAACCACTGAAGCTTTCTTT
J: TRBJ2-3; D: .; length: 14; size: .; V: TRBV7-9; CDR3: CASSLQGSTDTQYF; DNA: TGTGCCAGCAGTTTACAGGGTAGCACAGATACGCAGTATTTT
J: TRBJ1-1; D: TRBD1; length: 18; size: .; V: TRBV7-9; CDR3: CASSFRSGTGTGGGEAFF; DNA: TGTGCCAGCAGCTTTCGGTCGGGTACCGGGACAGGGGGCGGTGAAGCTTTCTTT
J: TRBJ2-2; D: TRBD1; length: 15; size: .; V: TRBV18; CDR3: CASSSGTGGTGELFF; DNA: TGTGCCAGCTCATCCGGGACAGGGGGCACCGGGGAGCTGTTTTTT
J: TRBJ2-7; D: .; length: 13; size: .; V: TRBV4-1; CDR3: CASSPGRTYEQYF; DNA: TGCGCCAGCAGCCCCGGACGGACCTACGAGCAGTACTTC
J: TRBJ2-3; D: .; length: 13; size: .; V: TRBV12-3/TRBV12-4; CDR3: CASSFLRTDTQYF; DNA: TGTGCCAGCAGTTTTCTCCGCACAGATACGCAGTATTTT
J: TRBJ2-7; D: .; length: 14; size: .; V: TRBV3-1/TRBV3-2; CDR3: CASSQGLFSYEQYF; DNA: TGTGCCAGCAGCCAAGGACTTTTCTCCTACGAGCAGTACTTC
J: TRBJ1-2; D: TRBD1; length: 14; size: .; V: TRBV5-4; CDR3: CASRGGQGPYGYTF; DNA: TGTGCCAGCAGGGGGGGACAGGGGCCCTATGGCTACACCTTC
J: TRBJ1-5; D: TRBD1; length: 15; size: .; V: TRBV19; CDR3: CASSMTGTGGQPQHF; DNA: TGTGCCAGTAGTATGACCGGGACAGGGGGTCAGCCCCAGCATTTT
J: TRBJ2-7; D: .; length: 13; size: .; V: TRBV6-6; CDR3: CASTTGDSYEQYF; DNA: TGTGCCAGCACCACGGGGGACTCCTACGAGCAGTACTTC
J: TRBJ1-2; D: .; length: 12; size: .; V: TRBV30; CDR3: CAWSVPRGGYTF; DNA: TGTGCCTGGAGTGTACCCCGGGGGGGCTACACCTTC
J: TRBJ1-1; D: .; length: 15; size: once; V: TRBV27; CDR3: CASSLGGGGGRRTFF; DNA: TGTGCCAGCAGTTTAGGTGGTGGAGGGGGGCGCAGGACTTTCTTT
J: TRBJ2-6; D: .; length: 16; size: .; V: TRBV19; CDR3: CASSIFRTSGANVLTF; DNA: TGTGCCAGTAGTATATTCCGCACCTCTGGGGCCAACGTCCTGACTTTC
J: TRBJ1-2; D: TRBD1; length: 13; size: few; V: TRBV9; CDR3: CASSTDRDYGYTF; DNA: TGTGCCAGCAGCACGGACAGGGACTATGGCTACACCTTC
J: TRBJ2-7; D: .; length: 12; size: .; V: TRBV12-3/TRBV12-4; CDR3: CASSPQGNEQYF; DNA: TGTGCCAGCAGTCCACAGGGAAACGAGCAGTACTTC
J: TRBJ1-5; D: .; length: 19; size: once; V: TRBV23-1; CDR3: CASSQPHGRGDNSNQPQHF; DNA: TGCGCCAGCAGTCAACCCCATGGTAGAGGGGATAATAGCAATCAGCCCCAGCATTTT
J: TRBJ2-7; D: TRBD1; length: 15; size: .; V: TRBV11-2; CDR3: CASSLDHRGTYEQYF; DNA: TGTGCCAGCAGCTTAGACCACAGGGGAACCTACGAGCAGTACTTC
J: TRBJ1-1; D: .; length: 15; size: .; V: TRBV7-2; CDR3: CASSLRPRRDTEAFF; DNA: TGTGCCAGCAGCTTAAGGCCTCGCCGGGACACTGAAGCTTTCTTT
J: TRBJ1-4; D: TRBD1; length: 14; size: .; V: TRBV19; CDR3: CASSTQGVGEKLFF; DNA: TGTGCCAGTAGTACCCAGGGGGTTGGCGAAAAACTGTTTTTT
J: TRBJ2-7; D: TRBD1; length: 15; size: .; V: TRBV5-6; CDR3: CASSPAGTGQDEQYF; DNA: TGTGCCAGCAGCCCGGCCGGGACAGGTCAGGACGAGCAGTACTTC
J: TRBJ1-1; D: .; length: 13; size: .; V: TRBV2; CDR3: CASSDLAPAEAFF; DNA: TGTGCCAGCAGTGATTTGGCACCCGCTGAAGCTTTCTTT
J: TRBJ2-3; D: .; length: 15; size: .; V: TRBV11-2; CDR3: CASSFGGWGTDTQYF; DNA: TGTGCCAGCAGCTTTGGGGGCTGGGGCACAGATACGCAGTATTTT